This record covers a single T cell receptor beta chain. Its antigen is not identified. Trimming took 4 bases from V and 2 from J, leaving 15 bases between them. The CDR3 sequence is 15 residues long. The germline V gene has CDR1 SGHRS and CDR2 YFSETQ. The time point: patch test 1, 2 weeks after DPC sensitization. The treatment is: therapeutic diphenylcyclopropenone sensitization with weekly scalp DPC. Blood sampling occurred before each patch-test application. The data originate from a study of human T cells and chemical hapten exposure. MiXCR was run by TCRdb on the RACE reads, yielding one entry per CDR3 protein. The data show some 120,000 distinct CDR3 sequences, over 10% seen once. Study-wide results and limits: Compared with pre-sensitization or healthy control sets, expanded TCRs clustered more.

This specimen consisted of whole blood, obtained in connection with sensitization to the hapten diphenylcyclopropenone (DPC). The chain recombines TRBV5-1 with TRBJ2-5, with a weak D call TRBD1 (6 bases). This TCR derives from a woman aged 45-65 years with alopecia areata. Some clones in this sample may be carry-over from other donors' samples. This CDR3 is CASSIQGFPQETQYF. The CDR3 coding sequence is TGCGCCAGCAGCATACAGGGATTTCCGCAAGAGACCCAGTACTTC.